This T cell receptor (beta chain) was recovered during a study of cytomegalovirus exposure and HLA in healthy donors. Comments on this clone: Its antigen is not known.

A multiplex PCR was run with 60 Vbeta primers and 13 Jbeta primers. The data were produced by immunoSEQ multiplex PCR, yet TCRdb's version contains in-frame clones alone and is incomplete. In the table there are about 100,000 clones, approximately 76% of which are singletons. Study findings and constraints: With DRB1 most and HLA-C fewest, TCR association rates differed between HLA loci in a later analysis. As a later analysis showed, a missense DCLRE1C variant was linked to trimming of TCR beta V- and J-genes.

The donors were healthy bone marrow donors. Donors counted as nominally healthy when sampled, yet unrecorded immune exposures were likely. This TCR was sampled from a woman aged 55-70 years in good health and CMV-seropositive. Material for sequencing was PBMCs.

The CDR3: CASSAIGTEGSPLHF. For the CDR3, the DNA is TGTGCCAGCAGTGCCATCGGGACAGAGGGTTCACCCCTCCACTTT. The V call is TRBV25-1, the J call TRBJ1-6; 7 bases fit TRBD1. The germline CDR1 and CDR2 sequences are MGHDK and SYGVNS. J was trimmed by 9 bases and V by 4 bases; bases with no gene match: 9. The CDR3 is 15 amino acids.